This T cell receptor (beta chain) was sequenced in a study of prognosis after radiotherapy for stage I lung cancer. Across the study: In this cohort, every patient with non-small cell lung cancer was regarded as medically inoperable. Findings and caveats of the study: Following stereotactic body radiation therapy, unique TCR clone counts fell, with a median of 10,088 versus 6,861.

The V and J ends lost 5 bases and 6 bases respectively, with 14 bases between them. CDR1 and CDR2 from the germline V gene are GTSNPN and SVGIG (reference sequence). The CDR3 consists of 12 residues. CDR3 of TCR beta was amplified from genomic DNA via a two-round multiplex PCR. The first PCR round targeted every TRBV and TRBJ gene with specific primers. MiXCR, applied by TCRdb to the multiplex PCR reads, yields one record per CDR3 protein. The sample lists nearly 20,000 distinct CDR3 sequences; approximately 28% were seen once. This clonotype has ten or more counts. Its antigen is currently unknown. The sample consisted of PBMCs, taken before or after stereotactic body radiation therapy (not recorded which). This sequence joins TRBV30 and TRBJ2-7; D may be TRBD1 (8 bases). The clonotype originates from a donor at least 50 years old with non-small cell lung cancer. CDR3 sequence reads: CAWDRGGVEQYF. CDR3 in DNA: TGTGCCTGGGACAGGGGAGGGGTCGAGCAGTACTTC.